This is a list of T cell receptor beta chains from one sample in a study of T cells expressing NK-cell markers. TCRdb reprocessed the 5' RACE reads; each CDR3 protein has one entry and no DNA is given. The sample data list 400,000 to 450,000 distinct CDR3 sequences. Specimen: blood T cells: a sorted CD56 or NKG2C T cell subset, CD4+ or CD8+ T cells, or bulk PBMC T cells (not recorded which). These receptors all come from a woman aged 18 to 69 in good health. Each CDR3 is given with its conserved first and last residue. The order of the fields is V gene, J gene, CDR3 protein.

>TRBV7-2|TRBJ2-4
CASSPWLGTPENIQYF
>TRBV5-4|TRBJ2-1
CASSQGGTPNNEQFF
>TRBV7-3|TRBJ2-3
CASSFRGTGDTQYF
>TRBV20-1|TRBJ2-5
CSASLGEETQYF
>TRBV7-8|TRBJ2-1
CASNLAGGLYNEQFF
>TRBV7-9|TRBJ1-2
CASSPIDNYGYTF
>TRBV25-1|TRBJ1-1
CASRGDRGWNTEAFF
>TRBV19|TRBJ1-1
CASIQGGTETEAFF
>TRBV5-6|TRBJ2-5
CASSWWGNEREETQYF
>TRBV6-2/TRBV6-3|TRBJ1-2
CASTEGLANYGYTF
>TRBV20-1|TRBJ1-5
CSSQGVNQPQHF
>TRBV5-1|TRBJ2-1
CASSLALAGYNEQFF
>TRBV12-3/TRBV12-4|TRBJ1-1
CASSPQGSEAFF
>TRBV20-1|TRBJ1-6
CSARGSRASNSPLHF
>TRBV7-7|TRBJ2-1
CASSFGTGPNEQFF
>TRBV10-1|TRBJ2-5
CASSAGTGGVETQYF
>TRBV6-5|TRBJ2-3
CASRYDPLATTDTQYF
>TRBV7-9|TRBJ2-1
CASSPKGGNEQFF
>TRBV29-1|TRBJ1-4
CSVRPGGEKLFF
>TRBV11-2|TRBJ2-7
CASSLDPSGIGSYEQYF
>TRBV10-3|TRBJ1-2
CAISESVTFYGYTF
>TRBV7-3|TRBJ2-1
CASSERPGTGQFF
>TRBV7-2|TRBJ2-3
CASSLTSGGRDTQYF
>TRBV7-9|TRBJ1-2
CASTLDTPLRGYTF
>TRBV5-1|TRBJ2-3
CASRPDPSTDTQYF
>TRBV9|TRBJ2-3
CASSKGTGSTDTQYF